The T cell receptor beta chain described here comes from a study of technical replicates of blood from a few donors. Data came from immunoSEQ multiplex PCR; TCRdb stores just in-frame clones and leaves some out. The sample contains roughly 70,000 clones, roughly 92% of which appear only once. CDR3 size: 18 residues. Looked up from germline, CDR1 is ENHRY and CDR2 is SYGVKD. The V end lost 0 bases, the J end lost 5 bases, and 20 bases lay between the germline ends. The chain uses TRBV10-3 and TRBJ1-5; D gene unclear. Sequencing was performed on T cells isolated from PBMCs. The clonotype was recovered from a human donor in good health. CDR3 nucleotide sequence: TGTGCCATCAGTGAGTCCAGAGTCCGGGGTGGTGAGGATCAGCCCCAGCATTTT. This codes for CAISESRVRGGEDQPQHF.